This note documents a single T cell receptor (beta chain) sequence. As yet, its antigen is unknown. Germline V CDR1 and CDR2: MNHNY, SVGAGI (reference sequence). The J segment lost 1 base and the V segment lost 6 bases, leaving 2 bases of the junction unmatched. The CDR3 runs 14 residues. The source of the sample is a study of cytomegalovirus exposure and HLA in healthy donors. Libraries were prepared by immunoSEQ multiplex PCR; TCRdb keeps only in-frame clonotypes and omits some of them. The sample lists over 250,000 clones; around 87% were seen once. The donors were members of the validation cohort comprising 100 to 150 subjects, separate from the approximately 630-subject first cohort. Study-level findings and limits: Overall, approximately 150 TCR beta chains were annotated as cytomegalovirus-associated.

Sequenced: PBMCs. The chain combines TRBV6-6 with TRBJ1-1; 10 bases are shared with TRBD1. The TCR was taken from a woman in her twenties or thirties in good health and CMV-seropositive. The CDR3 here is CASSWDRGNTEAFF. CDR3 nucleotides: TGTGCCAGCAGCTGGGACAGGGGGAACACTGAAGCTTTCTTT.